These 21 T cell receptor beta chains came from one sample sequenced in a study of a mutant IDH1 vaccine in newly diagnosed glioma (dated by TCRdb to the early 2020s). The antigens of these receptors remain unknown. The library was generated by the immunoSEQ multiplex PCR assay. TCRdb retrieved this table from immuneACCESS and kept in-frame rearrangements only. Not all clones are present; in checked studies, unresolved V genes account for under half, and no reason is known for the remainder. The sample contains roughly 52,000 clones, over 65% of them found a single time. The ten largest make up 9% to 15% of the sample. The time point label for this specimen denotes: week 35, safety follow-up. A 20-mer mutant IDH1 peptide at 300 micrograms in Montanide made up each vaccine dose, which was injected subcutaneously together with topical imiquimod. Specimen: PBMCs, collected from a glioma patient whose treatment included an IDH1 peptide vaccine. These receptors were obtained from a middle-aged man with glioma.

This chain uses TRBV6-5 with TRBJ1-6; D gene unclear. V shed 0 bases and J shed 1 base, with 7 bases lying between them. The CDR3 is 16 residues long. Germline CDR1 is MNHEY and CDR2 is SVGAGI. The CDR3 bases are TGTGCCAGCAGTTACTCGATAGGGTCCTATAATTCACCCCTCCACTTT. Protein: CASSYSIGSYNSPLHF.

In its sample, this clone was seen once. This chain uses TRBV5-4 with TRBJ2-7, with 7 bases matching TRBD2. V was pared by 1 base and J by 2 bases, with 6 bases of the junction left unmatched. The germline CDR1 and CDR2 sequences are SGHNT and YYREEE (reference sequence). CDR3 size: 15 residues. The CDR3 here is CASSLYPSGTYEQYF. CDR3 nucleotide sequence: TGTGCCAGCAGCTTGTATCCTAGCGGAACCTACGAGCAGTACTTC.

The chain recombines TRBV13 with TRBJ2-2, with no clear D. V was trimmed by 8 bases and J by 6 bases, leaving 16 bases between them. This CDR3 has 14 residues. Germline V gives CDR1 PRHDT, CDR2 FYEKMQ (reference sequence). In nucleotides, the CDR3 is TGTGCCAGCCGCGAGAAAGCTGAGGCCGGGGAGCTGTTTTTT. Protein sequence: CASREKAEAGELFF.

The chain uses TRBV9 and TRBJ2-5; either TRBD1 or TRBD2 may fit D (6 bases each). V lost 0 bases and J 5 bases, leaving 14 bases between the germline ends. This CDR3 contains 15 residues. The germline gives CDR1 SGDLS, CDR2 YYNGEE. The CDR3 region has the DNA TGTGCCAGCAGCGTAGCCGGGGGCGCCGGGGAGACCCAGTACTTC. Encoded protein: CASSVAGGAGETQYF.

Here the CDR3 DNA reads TGTGCCAGTATGGGCGGGGAGCTGTTTTTT. Protein product: CASMGGELFF. V usage is TRBV19 and J usage is TRBJ2-2, with D unclear. The CDR3 sequence is 10 residues long. The germline V gene has CDR1 LNHDA and CDR2 SQIVND (reference sequence). Trimming removed 7 bases at V and 7 bases at J, with 4 bases between.

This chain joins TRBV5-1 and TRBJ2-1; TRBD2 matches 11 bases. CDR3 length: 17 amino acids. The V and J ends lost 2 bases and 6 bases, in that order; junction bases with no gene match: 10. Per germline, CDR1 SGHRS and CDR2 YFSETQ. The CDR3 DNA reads TGCGCCAGCAGCTTCCTACAGGGGACTAGCGGATTCAATGAGCAGTTCTTC. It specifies CASSFLQGTSGFNEQFF.

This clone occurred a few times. The CDR3 sequence: CASSLLNTEAFF. Written as DNA, the CDR3 is TGTGCCAGCAGCCTGCTGAACACTGAAGCTTTCTTT. This chain connects TRBV5-8 to TRBJ1-1; D is unresolved. The CDR3 runs 12 residues. Trimming left V 4 bases short and J 0 bases short, with 4 bases between. CDR1 is SGHTS and CDR2 is YDEGEE in the germline V gene. Supplemented by reference TRBV5-8 and TRBJ1-1, the full variable domain reads EAGVTQSPTHLIKTRGQQATLRCSPISGHTSVYWYQQALGLGLQFLLWYDEGEERNRGNFPPRFSGRQFPNYSSELNVNALELEDSALYLCASSLLNTEAFFGQGTRLTVV.

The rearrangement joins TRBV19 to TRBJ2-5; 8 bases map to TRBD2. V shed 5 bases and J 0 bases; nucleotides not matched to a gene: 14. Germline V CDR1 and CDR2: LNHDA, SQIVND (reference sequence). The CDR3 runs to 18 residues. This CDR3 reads CASSSWLERGTNQETQYF. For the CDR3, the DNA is TGTGCCAGTAGTTCCTGGTTGGAGCGGGGGACGAACCAAGAGACCCAGTACTTC.

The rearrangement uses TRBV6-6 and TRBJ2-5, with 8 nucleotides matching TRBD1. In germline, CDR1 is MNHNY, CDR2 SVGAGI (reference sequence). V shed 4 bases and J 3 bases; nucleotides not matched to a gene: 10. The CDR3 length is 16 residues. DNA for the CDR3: TGTGCCAGCAGTTCCGACCAGACAGGGGATGAAGAGACCCAGTACTTC. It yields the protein CASSSDQTGDEETQYF.

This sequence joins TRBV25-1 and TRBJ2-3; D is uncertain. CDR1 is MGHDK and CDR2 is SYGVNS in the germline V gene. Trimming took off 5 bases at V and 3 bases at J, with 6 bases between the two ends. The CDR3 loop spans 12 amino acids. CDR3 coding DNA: TGTGCCAGCAGTCTGCGAACAGATACGCAGTATTTT. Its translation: CASSLRTDTQYF.

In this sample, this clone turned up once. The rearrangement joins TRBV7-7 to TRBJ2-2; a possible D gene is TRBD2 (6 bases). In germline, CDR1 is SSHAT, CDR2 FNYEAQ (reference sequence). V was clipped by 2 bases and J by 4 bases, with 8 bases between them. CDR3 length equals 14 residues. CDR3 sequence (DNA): TGTGCCAGCAGCTTAACGGGAGCCACCGGGGAGCTGTTTTTT. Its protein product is CASSLTGATGELFF.

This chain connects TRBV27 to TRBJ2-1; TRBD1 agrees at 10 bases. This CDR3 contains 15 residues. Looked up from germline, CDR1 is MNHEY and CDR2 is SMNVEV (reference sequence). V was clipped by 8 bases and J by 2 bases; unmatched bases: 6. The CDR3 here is CASRAGTGAYNEQFF. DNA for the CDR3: TGTGCCAGCCGGGCCGGGACAGGGGCCTACAATGAGCAGTTCTTC.

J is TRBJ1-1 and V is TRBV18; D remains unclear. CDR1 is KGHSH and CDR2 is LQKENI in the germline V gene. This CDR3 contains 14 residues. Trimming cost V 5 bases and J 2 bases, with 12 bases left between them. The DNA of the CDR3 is TGTGCCAGCTCAATGCTCGAAAGTAACACTGAAGCTTTCTTT. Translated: CASSMLESNTEAFF.

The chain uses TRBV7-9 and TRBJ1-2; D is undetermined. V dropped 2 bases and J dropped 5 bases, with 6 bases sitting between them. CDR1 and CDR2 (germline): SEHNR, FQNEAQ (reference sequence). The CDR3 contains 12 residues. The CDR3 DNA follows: TGTGCCAGCAGCTTAAGCGGATATGGCTACACCTTC. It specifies CASSLSGYGYTF. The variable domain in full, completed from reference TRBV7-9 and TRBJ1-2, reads DTGVSQNPRHKITKRGQNVTFRCDPISEHNRLYWYRQTLGQGPEFLTYFQNEAQLEKSRLLSDRFSAERPKGSFSTLEIQRTEQGDSAMYLCASSLSGYGYTFGSGTRLTVV.

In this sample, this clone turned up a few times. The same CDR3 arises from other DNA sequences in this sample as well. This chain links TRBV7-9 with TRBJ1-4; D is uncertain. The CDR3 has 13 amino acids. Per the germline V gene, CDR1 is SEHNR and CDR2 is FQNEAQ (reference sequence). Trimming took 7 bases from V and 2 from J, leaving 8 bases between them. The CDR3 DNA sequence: TGTGCCAGCACGGAGGCGACTAATGAAAAACTGTTTTTT. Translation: CASTEATNEKLFF.

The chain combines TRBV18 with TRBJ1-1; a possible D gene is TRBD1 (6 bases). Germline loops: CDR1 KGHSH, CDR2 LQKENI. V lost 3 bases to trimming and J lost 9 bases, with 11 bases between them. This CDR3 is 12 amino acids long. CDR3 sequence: CASSPDSSKAFF. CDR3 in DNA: TGTGCCAGCTCACCGGACAGCTCAAAAGCTTTCTTT.

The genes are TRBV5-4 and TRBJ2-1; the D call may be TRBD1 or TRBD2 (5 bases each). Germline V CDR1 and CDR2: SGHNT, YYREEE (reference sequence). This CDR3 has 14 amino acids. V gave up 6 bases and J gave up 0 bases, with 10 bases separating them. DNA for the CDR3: TGTGCCAGCACCAGGGAGAGCTCCTACAATGAGCAGTTCTTC. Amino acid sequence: CASTRESSYNEQFF.

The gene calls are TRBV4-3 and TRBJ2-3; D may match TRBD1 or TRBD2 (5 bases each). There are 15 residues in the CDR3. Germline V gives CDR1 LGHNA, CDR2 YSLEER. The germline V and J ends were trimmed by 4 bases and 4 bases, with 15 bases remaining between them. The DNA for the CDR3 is TGCGCCAGCAGCCCCCGGGCGAGGGGCTCAGATACGCAGTATTTT. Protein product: CASSPRARGSDTQYF.

CDR3 in amino acids: CASSARVWTWEQYV. CDR3 DNA sequence: TGTGCCAGCTCAGCCCGGGTATGGACCTGGGAGCAGTACGTC. The chain is built from TRBV18 and TRBJ2-7; D gene ambiguous. CDR1 KGHSH and CDR2 LQKENI come from the germline V gene. This CDR3 is 14 amino acids long. Trimming took off 5 bases at V and 7 bases at J, with 18 bases between the two ends.

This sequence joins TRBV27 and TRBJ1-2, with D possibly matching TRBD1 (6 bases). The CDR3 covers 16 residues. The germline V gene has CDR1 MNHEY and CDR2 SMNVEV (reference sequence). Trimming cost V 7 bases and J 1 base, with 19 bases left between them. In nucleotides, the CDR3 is TGTGCCAGCACCCCCCATTTGGGGGCGGGTAACTATGGCTACACCTTC. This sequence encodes CASTPHLGAGNYGYTF.

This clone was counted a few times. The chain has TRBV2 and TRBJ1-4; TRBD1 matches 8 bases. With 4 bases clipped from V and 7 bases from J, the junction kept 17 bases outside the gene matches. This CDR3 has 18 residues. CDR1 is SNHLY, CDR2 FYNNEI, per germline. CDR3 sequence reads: CASSVRSGGGSFLEKLFF. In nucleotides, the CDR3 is TGTGCCAGCAGTGTTAGGTCAGGGGGCGGTTCGTTTCTTGAAAAACTGTTTTTT.